The T cell receptor (beta chain) described here comes from a study of shared clonotypes between healthy human individuals. The CDR3 length is 14 residues. V lost 4 bases to trimming and J lost 5 bases; unmatched junction nucleotides: 6. The germline CDR1 and CDR2 sequences are SGHNT and YYREEE (reference sequence). This clone was seen many times. Libraries were prepared by immunoSEQ multiplex PCR; TCRdb keeps only in-frame clonotypes and omits some of them. This sample carries more than 400,000 clones, over 75% of them seen once, and the ten largest clones take about an eighth. The gene calls are TRBV5-4 and TRBJ2-7, with 10 bases identical to TRBD1. The clonotype comes from a woman aged 40-49 years in good health. Some clones in this sample may be carry-over from other donors' samples. Sequenced material: PBMCs. CDR3 bases: TGTGCCAGCAGCCGGGGACAGGGGAAAAACGAGCAGTACTTC. The encoded protein is CASSRGQGKNEQYF.